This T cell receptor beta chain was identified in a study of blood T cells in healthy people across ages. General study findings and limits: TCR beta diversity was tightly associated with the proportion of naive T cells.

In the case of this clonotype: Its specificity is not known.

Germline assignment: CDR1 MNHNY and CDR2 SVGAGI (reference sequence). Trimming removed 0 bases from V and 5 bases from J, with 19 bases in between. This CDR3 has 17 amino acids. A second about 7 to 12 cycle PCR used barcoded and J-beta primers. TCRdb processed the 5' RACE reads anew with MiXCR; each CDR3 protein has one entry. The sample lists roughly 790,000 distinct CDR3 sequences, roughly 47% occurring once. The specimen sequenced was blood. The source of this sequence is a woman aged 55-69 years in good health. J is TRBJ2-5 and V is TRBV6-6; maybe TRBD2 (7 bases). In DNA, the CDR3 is TGTGCCAGCAGTTACTCGTTGGCTAGCGGAGGGGGGGAGACCCAGTACTTC. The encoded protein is CASSYSLASGGGETQYF.